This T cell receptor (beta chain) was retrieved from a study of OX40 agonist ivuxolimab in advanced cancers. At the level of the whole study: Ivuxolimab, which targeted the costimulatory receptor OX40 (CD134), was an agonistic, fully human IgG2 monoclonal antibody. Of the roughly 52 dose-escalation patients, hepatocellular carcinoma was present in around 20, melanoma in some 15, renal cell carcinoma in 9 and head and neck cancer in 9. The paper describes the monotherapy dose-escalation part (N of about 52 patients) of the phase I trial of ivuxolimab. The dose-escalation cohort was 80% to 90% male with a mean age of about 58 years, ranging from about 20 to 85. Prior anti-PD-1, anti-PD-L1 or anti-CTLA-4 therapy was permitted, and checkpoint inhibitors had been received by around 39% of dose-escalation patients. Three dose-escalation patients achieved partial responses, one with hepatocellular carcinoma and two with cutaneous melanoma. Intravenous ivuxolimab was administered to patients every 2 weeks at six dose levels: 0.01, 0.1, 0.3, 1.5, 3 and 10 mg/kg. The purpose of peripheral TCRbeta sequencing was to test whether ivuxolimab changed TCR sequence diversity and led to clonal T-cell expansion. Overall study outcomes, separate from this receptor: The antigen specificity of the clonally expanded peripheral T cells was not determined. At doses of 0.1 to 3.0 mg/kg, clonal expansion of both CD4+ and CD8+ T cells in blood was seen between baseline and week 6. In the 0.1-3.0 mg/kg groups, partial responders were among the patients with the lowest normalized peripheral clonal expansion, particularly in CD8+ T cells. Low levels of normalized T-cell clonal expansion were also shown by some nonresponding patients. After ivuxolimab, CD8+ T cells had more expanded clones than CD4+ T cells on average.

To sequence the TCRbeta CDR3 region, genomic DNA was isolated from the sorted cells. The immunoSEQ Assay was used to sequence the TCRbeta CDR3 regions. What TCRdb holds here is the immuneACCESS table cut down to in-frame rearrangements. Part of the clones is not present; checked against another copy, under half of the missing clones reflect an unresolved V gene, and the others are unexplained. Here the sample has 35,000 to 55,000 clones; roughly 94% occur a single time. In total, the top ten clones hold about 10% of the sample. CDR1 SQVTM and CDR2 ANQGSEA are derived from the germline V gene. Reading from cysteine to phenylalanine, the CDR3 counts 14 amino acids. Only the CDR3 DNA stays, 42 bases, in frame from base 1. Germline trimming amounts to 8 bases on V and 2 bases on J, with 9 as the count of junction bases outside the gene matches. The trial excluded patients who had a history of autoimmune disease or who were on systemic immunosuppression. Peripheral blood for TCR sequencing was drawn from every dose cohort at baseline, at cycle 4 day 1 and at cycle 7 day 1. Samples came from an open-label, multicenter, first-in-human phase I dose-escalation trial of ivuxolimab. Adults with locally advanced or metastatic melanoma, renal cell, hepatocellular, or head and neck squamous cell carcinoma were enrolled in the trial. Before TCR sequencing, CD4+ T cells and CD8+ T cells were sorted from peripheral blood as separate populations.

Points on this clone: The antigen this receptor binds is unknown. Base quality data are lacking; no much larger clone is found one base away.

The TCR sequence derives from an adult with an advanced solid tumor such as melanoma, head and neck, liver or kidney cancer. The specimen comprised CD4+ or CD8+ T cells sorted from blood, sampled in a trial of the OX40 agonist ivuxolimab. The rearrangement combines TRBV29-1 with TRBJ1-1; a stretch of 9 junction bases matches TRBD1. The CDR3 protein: CSLGRGQGNTEAFF. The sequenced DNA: TGCAGCCTGGGGCGGGGACAGGGTAACACTGAAGCTTTCTTT.